This TCR beta chain comes out of a study of graft-versus-host responses after intestinal transplantation. At the level of the study: Tacrolimus and steroids were given for three to four years to all recipients after anti-thymocyte globulin induction. Whole-study findings and limits: The presence of high graft-versus-host to host-versus-graft clonal ratios in allografts characterized patients with graft-donor T cell macrochimerism.

The CDR3 runs 14 residues. From germline, CDR1 is SEHNR and CDR2 FQNEAQ (reference sequence). Losses at the gene ends were 6 bases for V and 2 bases for J; bases not matched to a gene: 2. Points on this clone: Its antigen remains unknown.

Generated by immunoSEQ multiplex PCR, the TCRdb table keeps only in-frame clones and is missing some. The repertoire holds 50,000 to 55,000 clones, with around 90% as singletons. This sequence originates from a human donor who was the organ donor for an intestinal transplant. The chain recombines TRBV7-9 with TRBJ1-4, with 8 bases fitting TRBD1. Sequencing was performed on unstimulated CD4+ T cells sorted from spleen or lymph node cells, taken before transplant. Here the CDR3 reads CASSYRGTNEKLFF. Here the CDR3 DNA reads TGTGCCAGCAGTTACAGGGGGACTAATGAAAAACTGTTTTTT.